These 32 T cell receptor beta chains originate from one sample sequenced in a study of blood T cell dynamics during melanoma immunotherapy (dated by TCRdb to about 2020). Library generation was performed with the immunoSEQ multiplex PCR assay. TCRdb limited this immuneACCESS table to in-frame rearrangements with V and J called. A share of clones is missing; checked studies link under half to unresolved V genes, and the rest is unexplained. The sample data list fewer than 13,000 clones, and 80% to 90% of these were observed just once. The top ten clonotypes cover 6.5% to 8.5% of the sample. What this sample's time point label stands for: week 3, after first cycle of checkpoint inhibitor. Specimen: blood, collected from a patient treated with checkpoint blockade. Receptor source: a human donor with melanoma.

The CDR3 protein is CASSRGQGPYEQYF. The CDR3 bases are TGCGCCAGCAGCCGGGGACAGGGTCCCTACGAGCAGTACTTC. The chain links TRBV5-1 to TRBJ2-7; 9 bases are a match to TRBD1. The CDR3 has 14 amino acids. Looked up from germline, CDR1 is SGHRS and CDR2 is YFSETQ. V shed 4 bases and J 2 bases; nucleotides not matched to a gene: 4.

The chain has TRBV5-1 and TRBJ1-2; TRBD1 matches at 7 bases. Germline CDR1 SGHRS, CDR2 YFSETQ. V lost 5 bases to trimming and J lost 7 bases; unmatched junction nucleotides: 8. CDR3 size: 13 residues. Here the CDR3 DNA reads TGCGCCAGCAGACCGACAGGGAACGGTGGCTACACCTTC. It encodes CASRPTGNGGYTF.

The genes are TRBV11-2 and TRBJ2-3, with 11 bases matching TRBD2. The CDR3 length is 16 residues. After removal of 8 bases from V and 0 bases from J, the junction contained 7 bases not matched to a gene. From germline, CDR1 is SGHAT and CDR2 FQNNGV. The CDR3 DNA is TGTGCCAGCCGTAGCGGGGGGGCCTCTAGCACAGATACGCAGTATTTT. This sequence encodes CASRSGGASSTDTQYF.

The chain links TRBV5-4 to TRBJ1-1; 7 nucleotides align to TRBD1. Germline loops: CDR1 SGHNT, CDR2 YYREEE (reference sequence). After removal of 3 bases from V and 10 bases from J, the junction contained 12 bases not matched to a gene. The CDR3 runs 14 residues. The CDR3 nucleotides are TGTGCCAGCAGCTCCTCCCAGGGACAGAGCCGAGCTTTCTTT. It yields the protein CASSSSQGQSRAFF.

The chain has TRBV9 and TRBJ2-3, with 8 bases fitting TRBD2. V was pared by 4 bases and J by 0 bases, with 7 bases of the junction left unmatched. Germline V gene data show CDR1 as SGDLS and CDR2 as YYNGEE. This CDR3 region has 16 residues. The CDR3 protein is CASSPRLASSTDTQYF. The CDR3 nucleotides read TGTGCCAGCAGCCCCCGACTAGCGTCTAGCACAGATACGCAGTATTTT.

This chain joins TRBV6-1 and TRBJ2-1; D unresolved. Germline CDR1 MNHNS, CDR2 SASEGT. The V and J ends lost 4 bases and 5 bases respectively, with 15 bases between them. The length of the CDR3 is 15 residues. The CDR3 DNA reads TGTGCCAGCAGTGTCTCGTCTACGCCGGACAATGAGCAGTTCTTC. Its protein product is CASSVSSTPDNEQFF.

The chain combines TRBV5-4 with TRBJ1-3; TRBD1 aligns across 8 bases. The germline V gene encodes CDR1 SGHNT and CDR2 YYREEE (reference sequence). The V and J ends lost 0 bases and 7 bases, in that order; junction bases with no gene match: 6. The CDR3 runs 15 residues. CDR3: CASSLEGQGANTIYF. CDR3 coding DNA: TGTGCCAGCAGCTTGGAAGGGCAGGGGGCCAACACCATATATTTT. The variable domain in full, completed from reference TRBV5-4 and TRBJ1-3, reads ETGVTQSPTHLIKTRGQQVTLRCSSQSGHNTVSWYQQALGQGPQFIFQYYREEENGRGNFPPRFSGLQFPNYSSELNVNALELDDSALYLCASSLEGQGANTIYFGEGSWLTVV.

The V call is TRBV10-1, the J call TRBJ1-5; 7 positions match TRBD1. The germline CDR1 and CDR2 sequences are WNHNN and SYGVQD (reference sequence). J gave up 0 bases and V 7 bases, and 6 bases lay outside the gene matches. CDR3 length: 15 residues. CDR3 bases: TGCGCCAGCATAGGGACAGCGGATAGCAATCAGCCCCAGCATTTT. This encodes CASIGTADSNQPQHF.

This chain connects TRBV19 to TRBJ1-2, with D unclear. Trimming pared 4 bases from V and 8 bases from J, leaving 11 bases between. The CDR3 extends over 12 amino acids. CDR1 and CDR2 from the germline V gene are LNHDA and SQIVND (reference sequence). The DNA for the CDR3 is TGTGCCAGTAGTACTAGGACGGGCGGCTACACCTTC. Translated: CASSTRTGGYTF.

This chain joins TRBV2 and TRBJ2-2, with 11 bases identical to TRBD2. Germline V gene lookup returns CDR1 SNHLY and CDR2 FYNNEI. The CDR3 sequence is 17 residues long. Losses at the gene ends were 7 bases for V and 2 bases for J; bases not matched to a gene: 9. CDR3 coding DNA: TGTGCCAGCACCACCTCCGGGACTAGCGGAAACACCGGGGAGCTGTTTTTT. Residues: CASTTSGTSGNTGELFF. Supplemented by reference TRBV2 and TRBJ2-2, the full variable domain reads EPEVTQTPSHQVTQMGQEVILRCVPISNHLYFYWYRQILGQKVEFLVSFYNNEISEKSEIFDDQFSVERPDGSNFTLKIRSTKLEDSAMYFCASTTSGTSGNTGELFFGEGSRLTVL.

The genes are TRBV7-8 and TRBJ2-5, with 10 nucleotides matching TRBD2. This CDR3 is built from 16 residues. Germline V gene lookup returns CDR1 SGHVS and CDR2 FQNEAQ. With V trimmed by 8 bases and J by 5 bases, 14 bases remained unmatched. The CDR3 sequence is CASLRIAGGLKETQYF. DNA of the CDR3: TGTGCCAGCTTGAGGATAGCGGGGGGCCTTAAGGAGACCCAGTACTTC.

The V and J genes are TRBV30 and TRBJ1-1; no clear D. In germline, CDR1 is GTSNPN, CDR2 SVGIG (reference sequence). The CDR3 has 11 residues. Deletions cut 5 bases from V and 11 bases from J, with 15 bases between. The CDR3 sequence: CAWGRTLGAFF. In DNA, the CDR3 is TGTGCCTGGGGCAGGACTTTGGGGGCTTTCTTT. The entire variable domain, with the rest obtained from reference TRBV30 and TRBJ1-1, is as follows: SQTIHQWPATLVQPVGSPLSLECTVEGTSNPNLYWYRQAAGRGLQLLFYSVGIGQISSEVPQNLSASRPQDRQFILSSKKLLLSDSGFYLCAWGRTLGAFFGQGTRLTVV.

The sample holds one count of this clone. The chain carries TRBV7-9 and TRBJ1-3; D remains unclear. The CDR3 totals 15 residues. Looked up from germline, CDR1 is SEHNR and CDR2 is FQNEAQ (reference sequence). Trimming removed 5 bases from V and 0 bases from J, with 11 bases in between. The CDR3 DNA sequence: TGTGCCAGCAGCCTTAGTAGGACCTCTGGAAACACCATATATTTT. Its translation: CASSLSRTSGNTIYF.

This chain uses TRBV29-1 with TRBJ1-2; 8 bases fit TRBD1. The length of the CDR3 is 11 residues. CDR1 and CDR2 from the germline V gene are SQVTM and ANQGSEA. V lost 4 bases, J lost 9 bases, and 4 bases stayed unmatched. CDR3 amino acids: CSVGGQGSYTF. CDR3 DNA: TGCAGCGTTGGAGGACAGGGCAGCTACACCTTC. Looking up the rest from reference TRBV29-1 and TRBJ1-2 gives the full variable domain: SAVISQKPSRDICQRGTSLTIQCQVDSQVTMMFWYRQQPGQSLTLIATANQGSEATYESGFVIDKFPISRPNLTFSTLTVSNMSPEDSSIYLCSVGGQGSYTFGSGTRLTVV.

This chain links TRBV2 with TRBJ2-3, with D tentatively TRBD1 (5 bases). There are 14 residues in the CDR3. Per germline, CDR1 SNHLY and CDR2 FYNNEI. Trimming removed 8 bases from V and 3 bases from J, with 15 bases in between. The CDR3 protein is CASDEGALTDTQYF. CDR3 bases: TGTGCCAGCGATGAAGGGGCGCTTACAGATACGCAGTATTTT.

The rearrangement uses TRBV2 and TRBJ2-3; a possible D gene is TRBD2 (6 bases). With 10 bases removed from V and 0 bases from J, the gap between germline ends came to 14 bases. This CDR3 is built from 14 residues. Looked up from germline, CDR1 is SNHLY and CDR2 is FYNNEI. The DNA for the CDR3 is TGTGCCACCCAAGGCCTAGCGAGCACAGATACGCAGTATTTT. It encodes CATQGLASTDTQYF.

The V call is TRBV27, the J call TRBJ1-3, with no clear D. Germline loops: CDR1 MNHEY, CDR2 SMNVEV (reference sequence). Trimming left V 10 bases short and J 0 bases short, with 16 bases between. This CDR3 is 15 amino acids long. CDR3 protein: CATRTAGSSGNTIYF. CDR3 nucleotide sequence: TGTGCCACCAGGACGGCAGGTAGCTCTGGAAACACCATATATTTT.

The chain uses TRBV29-1 and TRBJ2-3; 11 nucleotides align to TRBD2. Trimming cost V 4 bases and J 2 bases; bases outside gene matches: 5. Germline CDR1 and CDR2: SQVTM and ANQGSEA. The CDR3 runs 15 residues. In DNA form, the CDR3 reads TGCAGCGTTGGTAGCGGGGGGGGCTTCACAGATACGCAGTATTTT. The encoded protein is CSVGSGGGFTDTQYF.

V and J are TRBV7-2 and TRBJ1-1; D unclear. Trimming shortened V by 2 bases and J by 0 bases, and 7 bases separated the two germline ends. Germline V CDR1 and CDR2: SGHTA, FQGNSA. The CDR3 length is 14 residues. This CDR3 is CASSLLHLNTEAFF. Here the CDR3 DNA reads TGTGCCAGCAGCTTACTACACCTGAACACTGAAGCTTTCTTT. Based on the CDR3 plus reference TRBV7-2 and TRBJ1-1, the full variable domain is GAGVSQSPSNKVTEKGKDVELRCDPISGHTALYWYRQSLGQGLEFLIYFQGNSAPDKSGLPSDRFSAERTGGSVSTLTIQRTQQEDSAVYLCASSLLHLNTEAFFGQGTRLTVV.

V and J are TRBV5-4 and TRBJ1-6; 8 nucleotides match TRBD1. There are 13 residues in the CDR3. After removal of 5 bases from V and 6 bases from J, the junction contained 1 base not matched to a gene. Germline V lookup: CDR1 SGHNT, CDR2 YYREEE (reference sequence). The CDR3 bases are TGTGCCAGCAGGGACAGGGTTAATTCACCCCTCCACTTT. It yields the protein CASRDRVNSPLHF.

The rearrangement joins TRBV6-6 to TRBJ2-7; D gene unclear. CDR3 length equals 12 residues. Per germline, CDR1 MNHNY and CDR2 SVGAGI (reference sequence). V was shortened by 5 bases and J by 2 bases, with 7 bases between the two germline ends. The CDR3 DNA reads as TGTGCCAGCAGTCACACCCCCTACGAGCAGTACGTC. It is translated as CASSHTPYEQYV.

Remarks on this clone: The junction differs from germline at one of its ends, possibly a read error. The genes are TRBV29-1 and TRBJ1-2; no reliable D call. Germline assignment: CDR1 SQVTM and CDR2 ANQGSEA. CDR3 length: 11 amino acids. The CDR3 sequence is CSVESGEMETF. CDR3 DNA sequence: TGCAGCGTTGAATCCGGCGAGATGGAGACATTC.

The chain combines TRBV7-2 with TRBJ2-2; D remains ambiguous. V was shortened by 2 bases and J by 1 base, with 11 bases between the two germline ends. CDR1 is SGHTA and CDR2 is FQGNSA in the germline V gene. CDR3 length equals 16 residues. CDR3 sequence (DNA): TGTGCCAGCAGCTTACAAGGGATTCGGAACACCGGGGAGCTGTTTTTT. Its translation is CASSLQGIRNTGELFF.

The chain employs TRBV2 and TRBJ2-5; D not certain. The V and J ends lost 7 bases and 1 base respectively, with 13 bases between them. The CDR3 totals 14 residues. CDR1 is SNHLY and CDR2 is FYNNEI in the germline V gene. Here the CDR3 reads CASIPGRAQETQYF. CDR3 in DNA: TGTGCCAGCATCCCTGGAAGGGCCCAAGAGACCCAGTACTTC.

This rearrangement joins TRBV30 to TRBJ2-1; a weak D match, TRBD2 (5 bases). Deletions cut 0 bases from V and 8 bases from J, with 11 bases between. The CDR3 is made up of 13 amino acids. CDR1 and CDR2 (germline): GTSNPN, SVGIG (reference sequence). The CDR3 is CAWSVLRRDEQFF. The CDR3 DNA follows: TGTGCCTGGAGTGTACTAAGGCGGGATGAGCAGTTCTTC.

CDR3 amino acids: CASRETGGSYNEQFF. CDR3 sequence (DNA): TGTGCCAGCAGGGAGACAGGGGGCTCCTACAATGAGCAGTTCTTC. The chain links TRBV25-1 to TRBJ2-1; 9 nucleotides align to TRBD1. V gave up 6 bases and J gave up 0 bases; unmatched junction bases: 3. Per the germline V gene, CDR1 is MGHDK and CDR2 is SYGVNS. The CDR3 extends over 15 amino acids.

The chain links TRBV25-1 to TRBJ2-7; D perhaps matches TRBD1 (5 bases). V was clipped by 5 bases and J by 6 bases, with 20 bases between them. There are 15 residues in the CDR3. Germline V CDR1 and CDR2: MGHDK, SYGVNS. CDR3 region: CASSPEGPAGPEQYF. The CDR3 region has the DNA TGTGCCAGCAGTCCAGAAGGGCCCGCAGGGCCCGAGCAGTACTTC.

The J gene is TRBJ1-1, the V gene TRBV19; D uncertain. The V gene lost 8 bases and the J gene lost 4 bases, with 8 bases spanning the gap. Germline assignment: CDR1 LNHDA and CDR2 SQIVND (reference sequence). The CDR3 is 11 amino acids. The CDR3 spells CASLWGTEAFF. Here the CDR3 DNA reads TGTGCCAGTCTCTGGGGCACTGAAGCTTTCTTT.

This clone was found once. The rearrangement links TRBV6-6 to TRBJ1-5, with D unclear. V was clipped by 8 bases and J by 6 bases, with 11 bases between them. The CDR3 is made up of 12 amino acids. The V gene's germline CDR1 is MNHNY and CDR2 SVGAGI (reference sequence). CDR3 sequence (DNA): TGTGCCAGCTGCATCTCTGGTCAGCCCCAGCATTTT. It is translated as CASCISGQPQHF.

The chain combines TRBV9 with TRBJ2-2, with unresolved D. The V gene's germline CDR1 is SGDLS and CDR2 YYNGEE. The ends were cut back, 2 bases at V and 4 bases at J, with 6 bases in the middle. CDR3 length: 13 amino acids. The CDR3, as DNA: TGTGCCAGCAGCGTTGACGGCACCGGGGAGCTGTTTTTT. Protein: CASSVDGTGELFF.

This rearrangement joins TRBV5-1 to TRBJ2-3, with 7 bases lining up with TRBD1. The CDR3 runs 14 residues. Germline V gene data show CDR1 as SGHRS and CDR2 as YFSETQ. V lost 4 bases and J lost 2; bases outside the gene matches: 4. CDR3 region: CASSTDRYTDTQYF. Here the CDR3 DNA reads TGCGCCAGCAGCACGGACAGGTACACAGATACGCAGTATTTT. Full variable domain (remainder filled in from reference TRBV5-1 and TRBJ2-3): KAGVTQTPRYLIKTRGQQVTLSCSPISGHRSVSWYQQTPGQGLQFLFEYFSETQRNKGNFPGRFSGRQFSNSRSEMNVSTLELGDSALYLCASSTDRYTDTQYFGPGTRLTVL.

The chain recombines TRBV7-2 with TRBJ2-4; D is unresolved. The ends were cut back, 5 bases at V and 0 bases at J, with 8 bases in the middle. This CDR3 is 14 amino acids long. Germline V gene sequence: CDR1 SGHTA, CDR2 FQGNSA. The CDR3, as DNA: TGTGCCAGCAGCCCCCCCCCAGCCAAAAACATTCAGTACTTC. Protein sequence: CASSPPPAKNIQYF.